This T cell receptor (beta chain) is from a study of early T cells in non-severe SARS-CoV-2 infection. Across the whole study: Unsorted whole-blood RNA was sequenced in bulk, leaving chains unpaired.

With 8 bases removed from V and 0 bases from J, the gap between germline ends came to 11 bases. CDR1 and CDR2 from the germline V gene are GTSNPN and SVGIG (reference sequence). The CDR3 covers 13 residues. TCRdb re-analysed the 5' RACE reads in MiXCR, keeping a single row per CDR3 protein. Of tens of thousands of distinct CDR3 sequences in the sample, about 11% were seen once. The chain recombines TRBV30 with TRBJ2-1, with D hard to call. Sequenced material: whole blood, taken at baseline. This receptor was obtained from an adult who was a healthcare worker with PCR-confirmed SARS-CoV-2 infection or an uninfected control (not recorded which). CDR3 residues: CATDPSSYNEQFF. CDR3 DNA: TGTGCCACTGACCCGAGCTCCTACAATGAGCAGTTCTTC.